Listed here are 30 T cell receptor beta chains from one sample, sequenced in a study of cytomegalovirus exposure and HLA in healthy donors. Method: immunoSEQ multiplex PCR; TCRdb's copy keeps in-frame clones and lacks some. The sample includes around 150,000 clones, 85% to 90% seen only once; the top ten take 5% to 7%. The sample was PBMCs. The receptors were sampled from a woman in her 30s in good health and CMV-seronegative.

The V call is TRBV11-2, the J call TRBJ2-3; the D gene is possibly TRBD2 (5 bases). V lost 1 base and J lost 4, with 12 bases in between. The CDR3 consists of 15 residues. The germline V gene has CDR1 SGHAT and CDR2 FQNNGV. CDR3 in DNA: TGTGCCAGCAGCTTAGTTACCTCCGGGGCAGATACGCAGTATTTT. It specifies CASSLVTSGADTQYF.

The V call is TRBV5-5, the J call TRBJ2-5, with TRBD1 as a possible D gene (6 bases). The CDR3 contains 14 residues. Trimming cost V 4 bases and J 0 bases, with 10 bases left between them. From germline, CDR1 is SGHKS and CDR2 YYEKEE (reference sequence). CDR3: CASSPGVYQETQYF. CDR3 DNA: TGTGCCAGCAGCCCAGGGGTATACCAAGAGACCCAGTACTTC.

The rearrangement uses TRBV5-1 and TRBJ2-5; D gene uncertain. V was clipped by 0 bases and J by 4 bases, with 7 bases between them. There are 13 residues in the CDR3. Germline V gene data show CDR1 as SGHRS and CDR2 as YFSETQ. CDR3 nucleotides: TGCGCCAGCAGCTTGGCCATCGGAGAGACCCAGTACTTC. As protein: CASSLAIGETQYF.

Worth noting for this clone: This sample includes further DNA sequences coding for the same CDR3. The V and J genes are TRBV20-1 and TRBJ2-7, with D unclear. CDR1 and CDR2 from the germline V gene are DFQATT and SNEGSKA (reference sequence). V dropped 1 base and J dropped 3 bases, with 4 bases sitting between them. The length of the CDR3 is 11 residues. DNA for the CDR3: TGCAGTGCTAGAGGGGGCTACGAGCAGTACTTC. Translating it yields CSARGGYEQYF.

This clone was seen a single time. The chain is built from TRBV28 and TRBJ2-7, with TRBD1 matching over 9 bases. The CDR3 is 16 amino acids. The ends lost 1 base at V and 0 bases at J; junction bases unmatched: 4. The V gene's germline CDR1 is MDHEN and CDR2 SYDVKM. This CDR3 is CASSLSGTGFSYEQYF. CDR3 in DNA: TGTGCCAGCAGTTTATCGGGGACAGGGTTCTCCTACGAGCAGTACTTC.

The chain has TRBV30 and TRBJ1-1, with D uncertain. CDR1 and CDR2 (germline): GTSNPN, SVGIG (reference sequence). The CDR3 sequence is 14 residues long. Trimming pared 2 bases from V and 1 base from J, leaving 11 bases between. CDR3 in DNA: TGTGCCTGGAGTTGGCGCAGCCCGAACACTGAAGCTTTCTTT. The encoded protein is CAWSWRSPNTEAFF.

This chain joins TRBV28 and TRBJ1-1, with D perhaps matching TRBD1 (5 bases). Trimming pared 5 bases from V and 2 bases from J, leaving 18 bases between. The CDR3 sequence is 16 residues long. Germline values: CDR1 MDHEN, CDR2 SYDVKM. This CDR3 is CASSQYRDGQNTEAFF. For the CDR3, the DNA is TGTGCCAGCAGTCAGTACCGGGACGGTCAAAACACTGAAGCTTTCTTT.

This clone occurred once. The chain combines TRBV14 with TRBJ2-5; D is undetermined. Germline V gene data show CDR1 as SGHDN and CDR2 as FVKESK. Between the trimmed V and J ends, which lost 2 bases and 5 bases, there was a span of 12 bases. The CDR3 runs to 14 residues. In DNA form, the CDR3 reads TGTGCCAGCAGCCAACCGGAGTCCCGGGAGACCCAGTACTTC. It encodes CASSQPESRETQYF.

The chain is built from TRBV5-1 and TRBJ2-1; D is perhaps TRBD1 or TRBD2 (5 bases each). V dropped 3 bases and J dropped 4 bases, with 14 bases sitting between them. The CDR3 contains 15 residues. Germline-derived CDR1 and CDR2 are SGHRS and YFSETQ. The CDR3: CASSSGASSYNEQFF. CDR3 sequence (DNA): TGCGCCAGCAGCTCCGGGGCGTCGAGTTACAATGAGCAGTTCTTC.

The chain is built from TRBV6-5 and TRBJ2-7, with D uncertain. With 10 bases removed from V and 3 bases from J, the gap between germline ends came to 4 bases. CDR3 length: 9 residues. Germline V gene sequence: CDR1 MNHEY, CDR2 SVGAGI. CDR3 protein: CATLYEQYF. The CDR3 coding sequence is TGTGCCACCCTCTACGAGCAGTACTTC.

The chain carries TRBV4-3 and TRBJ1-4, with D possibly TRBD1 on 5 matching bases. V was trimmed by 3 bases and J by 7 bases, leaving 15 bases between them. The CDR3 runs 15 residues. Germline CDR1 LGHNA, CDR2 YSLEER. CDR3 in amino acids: CASSHEAGYPEKLFF. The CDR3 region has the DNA TGCGCCAGCAGCCACGAGGCAGGGTACCCTGAAAAACTGTTTTTT.

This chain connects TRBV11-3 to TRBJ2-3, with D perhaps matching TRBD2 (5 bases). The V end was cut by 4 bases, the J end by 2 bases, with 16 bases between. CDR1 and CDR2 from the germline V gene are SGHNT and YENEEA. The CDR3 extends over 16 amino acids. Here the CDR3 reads CASSSHEGPLTDTQYF. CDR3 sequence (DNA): TGTGCCAGCAGCTCGCATGAGGGTCCCCTCACAGATACGCAGTATTTT.

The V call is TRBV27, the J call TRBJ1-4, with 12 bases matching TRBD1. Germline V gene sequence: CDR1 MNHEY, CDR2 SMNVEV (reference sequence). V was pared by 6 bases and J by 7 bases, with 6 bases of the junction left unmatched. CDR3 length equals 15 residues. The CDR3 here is CASRIGTGGFEKLFF. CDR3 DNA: TGTGCCAGCAGGATTGGGACAGGGGGCTTTGAAAAACTGTTTTTT.

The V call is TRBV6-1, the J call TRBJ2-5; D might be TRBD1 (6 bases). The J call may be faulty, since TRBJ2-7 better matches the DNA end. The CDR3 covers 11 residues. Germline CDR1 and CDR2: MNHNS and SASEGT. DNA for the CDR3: TGTGCCAGCGGACAGCTCTACGAGCAGTACTTC. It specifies CASGQLYEQYF.

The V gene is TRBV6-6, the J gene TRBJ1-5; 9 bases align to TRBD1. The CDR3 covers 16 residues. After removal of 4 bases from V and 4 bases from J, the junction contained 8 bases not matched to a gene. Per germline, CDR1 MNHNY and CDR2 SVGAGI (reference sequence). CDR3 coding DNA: TGTGCCAGCAGTTCATCCGTGGGACAGGGAAATCAGCCCCAGCATTTT. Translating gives CASSSSVGQGNQPQHF.

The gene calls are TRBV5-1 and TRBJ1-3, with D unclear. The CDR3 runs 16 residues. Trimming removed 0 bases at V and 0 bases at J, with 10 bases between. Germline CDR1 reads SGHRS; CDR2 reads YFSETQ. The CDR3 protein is CASSLALPGSGNTIYF. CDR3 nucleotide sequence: TGCGCCAGCAGCTTGGCCTTACCTGGCTCTGGAAACACCATATATTTT.

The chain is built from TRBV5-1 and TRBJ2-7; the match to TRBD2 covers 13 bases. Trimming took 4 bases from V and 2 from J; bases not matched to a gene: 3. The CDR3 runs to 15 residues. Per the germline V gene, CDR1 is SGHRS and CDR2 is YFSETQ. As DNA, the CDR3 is TGCGCCAGCAGCAGGACTAGCGGGGGTACCTACGAGCAGTACTTC. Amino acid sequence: CASSRTSGGTYEQYF.

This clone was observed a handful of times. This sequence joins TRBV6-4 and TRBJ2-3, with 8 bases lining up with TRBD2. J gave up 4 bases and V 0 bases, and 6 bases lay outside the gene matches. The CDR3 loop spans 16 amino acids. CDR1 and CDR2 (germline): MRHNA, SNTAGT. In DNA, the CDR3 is TGTGCCAGCAGTGACTCGGGGGCTAGCGGGCCAGATACGCAGTATTTT. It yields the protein CASSDSGASGPDTQYF.

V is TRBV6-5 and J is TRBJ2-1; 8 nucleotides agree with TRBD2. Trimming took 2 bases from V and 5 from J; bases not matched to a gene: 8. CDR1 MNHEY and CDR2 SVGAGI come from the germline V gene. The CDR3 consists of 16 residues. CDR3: CASSYIESGGNNEQFF. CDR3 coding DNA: TGTGCCAGCAGTTACATCGAGAGCGGGGGAAACAATGAGCAGTTCTTC.

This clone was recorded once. Here the CDR3 reads CASSSITGEHGNTIYF. Here the CDR3 DNA reads TGTGCCAGCAGCTCAATCACAGGGGAACATGGAAACACCATATATTTT. V usage is TRBV5-6 and J usage is TRBJ1-3; 7 positions match TRBD1. Germline V gene data show CDR1 as SGHDT and CDR2 as YYEEEE. CDR3 length: 16 residues. V lost 3 bases to trimming and J lost 3 bases; unmatched junction nucleotides: 9.

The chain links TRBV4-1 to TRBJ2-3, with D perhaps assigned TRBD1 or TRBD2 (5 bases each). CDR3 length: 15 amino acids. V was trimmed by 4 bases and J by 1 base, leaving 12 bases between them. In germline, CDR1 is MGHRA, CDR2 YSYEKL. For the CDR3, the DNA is TGCGCCAGCAGCCCCGGGGACGCTCGCACAGATACGCAGTATTTT. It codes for CASSPGDARTDTQYF.

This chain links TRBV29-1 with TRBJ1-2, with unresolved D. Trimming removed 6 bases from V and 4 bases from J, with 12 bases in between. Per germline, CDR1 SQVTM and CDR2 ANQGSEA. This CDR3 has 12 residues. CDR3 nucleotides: TGCAGCGTGAAGGGAGCCTTCTATGGCTACACCTTC. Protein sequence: CSVKGAFYGYTF.

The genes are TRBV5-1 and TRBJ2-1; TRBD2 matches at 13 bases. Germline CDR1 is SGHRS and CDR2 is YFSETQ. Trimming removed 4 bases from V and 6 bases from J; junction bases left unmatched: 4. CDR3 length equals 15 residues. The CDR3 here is CASSQGLAGLNEQFF. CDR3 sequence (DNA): TGCGCCAGCAGCCAGGGACTAGCGGGACTCAATGAGCAGTTCTTC.

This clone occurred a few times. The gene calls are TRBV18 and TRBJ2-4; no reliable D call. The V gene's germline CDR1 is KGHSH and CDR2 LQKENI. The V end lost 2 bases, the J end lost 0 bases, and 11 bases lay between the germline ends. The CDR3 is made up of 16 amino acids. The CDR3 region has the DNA TGTGCCAGCTCACCATTTCTGACACTAGCCAAAAACATTCAGTACTTC. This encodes CASSPFLTLAKNIQYF. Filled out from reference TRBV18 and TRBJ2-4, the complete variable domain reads NAGVMQNPRHLVRRRGQEARLRCSPMKGHSHVYWYRQLPEEGLKFMVYLQKENIIDESGMPKERFSAEFPKEGPSILRIQQVVRGDSAAYFCASSPFLTLAKNIQYFGAGTRLSVL.

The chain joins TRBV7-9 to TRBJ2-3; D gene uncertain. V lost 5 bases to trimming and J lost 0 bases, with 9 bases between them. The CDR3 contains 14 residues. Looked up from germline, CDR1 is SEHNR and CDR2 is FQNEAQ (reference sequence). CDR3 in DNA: TGTGCCAGCAGCCCTGCGCTTAGCACAGATACGCAGTATTTT. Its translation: CASSPALSTDTQYF.

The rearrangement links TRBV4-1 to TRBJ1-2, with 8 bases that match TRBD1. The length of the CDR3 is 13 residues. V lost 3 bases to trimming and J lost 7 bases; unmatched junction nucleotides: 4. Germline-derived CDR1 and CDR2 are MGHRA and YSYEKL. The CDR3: CASSHLTGVGYTF. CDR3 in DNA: TGCGCCAGCAGCCACTTGACAGGGGTTGGCTACACCTTC.

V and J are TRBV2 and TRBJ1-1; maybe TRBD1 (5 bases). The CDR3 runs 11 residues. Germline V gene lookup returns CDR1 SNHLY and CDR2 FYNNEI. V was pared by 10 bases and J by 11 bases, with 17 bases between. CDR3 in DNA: TGTGCCACCAGGGTTTTCGTCGAGGCTTTCTTT. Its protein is CATRVFVEAFF.

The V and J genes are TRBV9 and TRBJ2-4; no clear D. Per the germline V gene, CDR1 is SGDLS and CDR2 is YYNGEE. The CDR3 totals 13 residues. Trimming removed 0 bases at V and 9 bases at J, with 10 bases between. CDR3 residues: CASSVGDLGIQYF. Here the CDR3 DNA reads TGTGCCAGCAGCGTAGGGGATCTTGGCATTCAGTACTTC.

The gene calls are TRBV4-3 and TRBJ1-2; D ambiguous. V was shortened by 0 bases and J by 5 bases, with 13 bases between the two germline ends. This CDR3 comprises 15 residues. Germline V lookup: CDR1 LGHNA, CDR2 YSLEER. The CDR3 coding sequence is TGCGCCAGCAGCCAAGATCGAGCAGAGAAATATGGCTACACCTTC. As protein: CASSQDRAEKYGYTF.

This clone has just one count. This CDR3 reads CASGNRISYEQYF. As DNA, the CDR3 is TGTGCCAGCGGCAACAGGATCTCCTACGAGCAGTACTTC. The V gene is TRBV6-1, the J gene TRBJ2-7; tentative D call: TRBD1 (5 bases). The CDR3 consists of 13 residues. CDR1 and CDR2 (germline): MNHNS, SASEGT. The V and J ends lost 8 bases and 0 bases respectively, with 11 bases between them.